Listed here is a single TCR beta chain. Its target antigen remains unknown. No base qualities exist here, and no much larger clone lies one base off it. Different DNA sequences within this sample yield the same CDR3. TCR CDR3 regions were amplified from genomic DNA by multiplex PCR using the deep immunoSEQ assay. Extracted genomic DNA from each cell subset was spread evenly across all wells of several immunoSEQ 96-well plates, with each plate serving as a replicate. For sorted subsets, 200 to 250 ng genomic DNA, equal to 25,000 to 35,000 T cell genomes, was loaded into each replicate PCR. Purified libraries were quantified with a Qubit 3.0 fluorometer, sized on a Bioanalyzer 2100, and re-quantified with the KAPA Library Quantification kit. Every immunoSEQ 96-well plate was sequenced on a separate single-read 150-cycle Illumina NextSeq 550 flow cell. The authors' pipeline ran thus. The immunoSEQ output contained only junctional sequences without quality scores, so filtering could not match that applied to full-length reads. To assign V/J genes and CDR3, sequences were annotated using PyIR, a Python wrapper for IgBLAST v1.9, with IMGT germline references. Reads were filtered out if the reads had weak V/J assignments (E-value above 1e-6), no CDR3, stop codons, out-of-frame junctions, or ambiguous translated residues. V3J clonotypes were defined as sequences sharing the same inferred V gene, J gene, and CDR3 amino acid sequence. To compute the percentage overlap between repertoires, the number of shared unique clonotypes was divided by the size of the smaller repertoire. RTK rarefaction, the Chao1 estimator, and Recon v2.1 estimates of unobserved clonotypes were used to assess repertoire richness. Generation probabilities for all TCRbeta clonotypes obtained by the gDNA method from a few donors were computed using OLGA. TCRdb's version of the immuneACCESS table is confined to in-frame rearrangements and falls short of the full clone set. An unresolved V gene accounts for under half of the shortfall where checked; the remainder is of unknown origin. V and J calls and clone size come straight from that table; D and trimming were deduced from the DNA. Counted in this sample were 400,000 or so clones; about 96% of them appeared once. Jointly, the top ten make up more than 0.3% of the sample.

This record comes from a study of shared clonotypes between healthy human individuals (dated by TCRdb to 2020 to 2022). About the full investigation: A couple of women and three men aged 18 to 49 years were included in the cohort. For each donor, CD4 naive and CD4 memory were each given three plates, CD8 naive was given two plates, and CD8 memory was given one plate. Blood TCR repertoires of five healthy adults were deeply sequenced to estimate repertoire size and the extent of clonotype sharing between individuals. Different laboratories and diverse techniques were used to prepare libraries and sequence TCR repertoires, to increase sequencing depth and limit assay-specific biases. Leukapheresis yielded between about 0.85 and 9 billion PBMCs per donor.

Donors were healthy HIV-negative adults with no recently reported acute infections or vaccinations. Every donor was a Caucasian adult residing in Nashville, Tennessee, USA. CD8 memory samples combined magnetically selected CD45RO+ cells with CCR7-negative CD45RA+ effector memory (TemRA) cells. Blood was obtained by leukapheresis, after which PBMCs were separated by Ficoll-Histopaque density gradient centrifugation and cryopreserved in liquid nitrogen vapor phase. Analytical flow cytometry was used to check the purity and quantity of each magnetically sorted T cell population. From each sorted fraction, genomic DNA was isolated and quantified by UV absorbance on a Nanodrop 2000c. V is pared back by 3 bases and J by 0 bases, with 5 bases lying between the germline termini. The CDR3 has 13 amino acids, counting the end cysteine and phenylalanine. Only the CDR3 portion is preserved as DNA: 39 bases, with reading frame beginning at the first base. The germline V gene gives CDR1 as SGHNT and CDR2 as YENEEA.

Study-wide findings and limitations: Only blood was sampled, and tissue TCR repertoires likely differ from those in blood. Based on pairwise subsampling, the degree of clonotype sharing among donors was expected to be affected by sequencing depth. Naive subsets generally had larger estimated clonotype richness than memory subsets. Because the study included only a small number of donors, the genetic and exposure-history diversity represented was limited. Compared with non-shared clonotypes, the clonotypes found in all four sorted-subset donors had higher generation probabilities. When a handful of donors were compared, the shared fraction of clonotypes was approximately 5% for naive CD4, 3.5% for naive CD8, 2.3% for memory CD4, and 0.4% for memory CD8. Rarefaction of sorted-subset datasets indicated incomplete sequencing despite the large sequencing depth.

The TCR was taken from a man aged 25 to 40 in good health. The rearranged chain carries TRBV11-3 and TRBJ1-1; matching of 5 bases hints at TRBD1 as the D gene. Sequenced sample: memory CD8+ T cells sorted from blood. In the paper's terms, the cell subset or site label means: CD45RO+ cells pooled with CCR7-negative TemRA cells. The sequenced DNA: TGTGCCAGCAGCTTGGGGGTGAACACTGAAGCTTTCTTT. Translation gives CASSLGVNTEAFF.